The next 10 T cell receptor beta chains were all read from a single sample in a study of OX40 agonist ivuxolimab in advanced cancers. Measured with immunoSEQ multiplex PCR; TCRdb has only the in-frame clones, and not every one. Here the sample spans 50,000 or so clones, roughly 93% being singletons. Sample: CD4+ or CD8+ T cells sorted from blood, taken in a trial of the OX40 agonist ivuxolimab. The receptors stem from an adult with an advanced solid tumor such as melanoma, head and neck, liver or kidney cancer.

The rearrangement links TRBV28 to TRBJ2-5; D may be TRBD1 (5 bases). Germline V lookup: CDR1 MDHEN, CDR2 SYDVKM. The V end was cut by 8 bases, the J end by 4 bases, with 38 bases between. The CDR3 spans 21 residues. The CDR3 protein is CASESPYGDTGATSGRETQYF. Here the CDR3 DNA reads TGTGCCAGCGAGTCTCCATATGGCGACACAGGAGCTACCAGTGGTCGAGAGACCCAGTACTTC.

In nucleotides, the CDR3 is TGTGCCAGCAGCCCGGACAGCTTTATCGGGTATGGCTACACCTTC. Amino acids: CASSPDSFIGYGYTF. V usage is TRBV2 and J usage is TRBJ1-2; possible D gene TRBD1, 6 bases. Germline-derived CDR1 and CDR2 are SNHLY and FYNNEI. The CDR3 is 15 amino acids. The V gene lost 6 bases and the J gene lost 5 bases, with 19 bases spanning the gap.

This clone was detected a few times. The genes are TRBV10-3 and TRBJ2-2, with D tentatively TRBD1 (6 bases). Germline V gives CDR1 ENHRY, CDR2 SYGVKD. The CDR3 covers 13 residues. V lost 8 bases and J 0 bases, leaving 7 bases between the germline ends. CDR3 DNA: TGTGCCATCGGGACATCGAACACCGGGGAGCTGTTTTTT. Translation gives CAIGTSNTGELFF.

CDR3: CASSVGTGEGAYNEQFF. DNA of the CDR3: TGTGCCAGCAGCGTAGGGACAGGGGAAGGGGCCTACAATGAGCAGTTCTTC. The rearrangement uses TRBV9 and TRBJ2-1, with 9 nucleotides matching TRBD1. The CDR3 is 17 amino acids. The J segment lost 2 bases and the V segment lost 0 bases, leaving 6 bases of the junction unmatched. Germline values: CDR1 SGDLS, CDR2 YYNGEE.

The V call is TRBV9, the J call TRBJ2-3; 11 nucleotides line up with TRBD2. This CDR3 is 16 amino acids long. V lost 2 bases to trimming and J lost 5 bases; unmatched junction nucleotides: 7. In germline, CDR1 is SGDLS, CDR2 YYNGEE. DNA of the CDR3: TGTGCCAGCAGCGTGGGGACTAGCGGTTATGAAGATACGCAGTATTTT. Residues: CASSVGTSGYEDTQYF.

The V and J genes are TRBV9 and TRBJ2-1; weak D call: TRBD2 (5 bases). Germline V gene data show CDR1 as SGDLS and CDR2 as YYNGEE. Trimming cost V 1 base and J 3 bases, with 8 bases left between them. This CDR3 comprises 14 residues. CDR3 coding DNA: TGTGCCAGCAGCGTACAGAGCGGCTACAATGAGCAGTTCTTC. Amino acids: CASSVQSGYNEQFF.

This chain uses TRBV6-1 with TRBJ2-1; D remains ambiguous. The V end was cut by 1 base, the J end by 1 base, with 11 bases between. Germline CDR1 reads MNHNS; CDR2 reads SASEGT. CDR3 length equals 16 residues. CDR3 sequence reads: CASSEETPWSYNEQFF. The CDR3 coding sequence is TGTGCCAGCAGTGAAGAGACCCCCTGGTCCTACAATGAGCAGTTCTTC.

The rearrangement uses TRBV5-6 and TRBJ2-5; D is undetermined. Between the trimmed V and J ends, which lost 0 bases and 5 bases, there was a span of 11 bases. Germline CDR1 is SGHDT and CDR2 is YYEEEE. The CDR3 totals 14 residues. The CDR3 coding sequence is TGTGCCAGCAGCTTGGATGGTGGTATTGAGACCCAGTACTTC. Translating it yields CASSLDGGIETQYF.

V and J are TRBV5-4 and TRBJ2-4; D gene unclear. Looked up from germline, CDR1 is SGHNT and CDR2 is YYREEE (reference sequence). V shed 1 base and J shed 3 bases, with 17 bases lying between them. CDR3 length: 17 residues. CDR3 bases: TGTGCCAGCAGCTTGTTATCCCTAGGGTTTGACAAAAACATTCAGTACTTC. Translation: CASSLLSLGFDKNIQYF.

The genes are TRBV4-3 and TRBJ2-1, with D hard to call. V lost 1 base to trimming and J lost 3 bases, with 10 bases between them. The CDR3 spans 15 residues. The germline CDR1 and CDR2 sequences are LGHNA and YSLEER. This CDR3 reads CASSQAVSLYNEQFF. CDR3 bases: TGCGCCAGCAGCCAAGCGGTGTCCCTCTACAATGAGCAGTTCTTC.